This TCR beta chain was documented in a study of OX40 agonist ivuxolimab in advanced cancers. Across the study: Partial responses were recorded for three patients, including one with hepatocellular carcinoma and two with cutaneous melanoma.

Sequenced by immunoSEQ multiplex PCR; TCRdb stores in-frame clones only, minus some. The table includes about 80,000 clones, around 89% detected once. The V and J ends lost 5 bases and 4 bases respectively, with 11 bases between them. The CDR3 has 14 amino acids. Germline CDR1 and CDR2: LGHNA and YSLEER. The gene calls are TRBV4-3 and TRBJ1-4; D is unresolved. The sequence was collected from an adult with an advanced solid tumor such as melanoma, head and neck, liver or kidney cancer. The sequencing here drew on CD4+ or CD8+ T cells sorted from blood, taken in a trial of the OX40 agonist ivuxolimab. CDR3 coding DNA: TGCGCCAGCAGCTCCTCCAGACTTAATGAAAAACTGTTTTTT. This codes for CASSSSRLNEKLFF.